The sequence of this T cell receptor beta chain was determined in a study of CD8+CD57+ T cells in acquired aplastic anemia. The V and J ends lost 6 bases and 7 bases respectively, with 16 bases between them. CDR3 length equals 15 residues. Germline V gene sequence: CDR1 SNHLY, CDR2 FYNNEI. Genomic DNA served as template for TCR beta VDJ and CDR3 profiling. TCRdb fed the reads into MiXCR, producing one record per CDR3 protein. The data contain some 170,000 distinct CDR3 sequences, around 50% of them singletons. This clonotype was observed at least ten times. Antigen unknown. Findings of the study overall: Controls did not differ significantly from patients in CD8+ Simpson's diversity. It was found that fewer than 35 CD8+ CDR3 sequences were shared between patients and controls.

Selection for sequencing was limited to patients who had shown CD8+CD57+ cell expansion by flow cytometry. V is TRBV2 and J is TRBJ2-6; D unresolved. What was sequenced was sorted CD4+, CD8+, or CD8+CD57+ T cells (not recorded which) from PBMCs. The receptor comes from a human donor with aplastic anemia. The CDR3 spells CASRLSAVVANVLTF. The CDR3 DNA sequence: TGTGCCAGCAGACTCTCAGCTGTGGTCGCCAACGTCCTGACTTTC.